This T cell receptor (beta chain) appears in the sequencing data of a study of cytomegalovirus exposure and HLA in healthy donors. General study findings and limits: A later analysis, which compared TCR beta chains of equal frequency, found the HLA-associated ones more clonally expanded. The authors listed some 150 TCR beta chains as cytomegalovirus-associated. Earlier results showed most TCR beta V segments being productive about 87% or about 30% of the time.

The study ran its PCR with 60 Vbeta and 13 Jbeta primers. Assay: immunoSEQ multiplex PCR; the TCRdb copy retains only in-frame clones and omits some. The sample lists 120,000 to 150,000 clones; under 70% were seen once. Everyone who donated was a healthy bone marrow donor. Details on this clone: Its antigen is unknown.

In germline, CDR1 is SGHRS, CDR2 YFSETQ. The CDR3 covers 14 residues. Unmatched junction bases numbered 7, after V lost 4 bases and J lost 8 bases. This sequence was found in a woman in her sixties or seventies in good health and CMV-seronegative. The sample comprised PBMCs. V and J are TRBV5-1 and TRBJ2-1; 9 bases fit TRBD1. The CDR3 DNA is TGCGCCAGCAGCCCCGGGACAGGGTTCCATGAGCAGTTCTTC. Its translation: CASSPGTGFHEQFF.